Listed below are T cell receptor beta chains from one sample, sequenced in a study of pediatric ulcerative colitis. This table comes from immunoSEQ multiplex PCR, and its TCRdb copy is limited to in-frame clones, with some not included. The sample includes about 5,800 clones, roughly 86% of them seen just once. The sample was blood. The receptors here all came from a girl aged 5 to 17 who was a control in a study of pediatric ulcerative colitis. Both conserved end residues are part of each CDR3. The order of the fields is CDR3 DNA, CDR3 protein, clone size, V gene, J gene, D gene. D genes are given only for firm matches. A row's size may be missing; if present it is once, few, many or a size class.

TGTGCCAGCAGTCCCGCAGGGAGTACCAATCAGCCCCAGCATTTT	CASSPAGSTNQPQHF	-	TRBV28	TRBJ1-5	-
TGTGCCTGGAGTTACTACGCAGGGGGCTCTGAAAAACTGTTTTTT	CAWSYYAGGSEKLFF	-	TRBV30	TRBJ1-4	TRBD1
TGTGCCAGCAGCCTTACAGGGGGTGAAGATCAGCCCCAGCATTTT	CASSLTGGEDQPQHF	few	TRBV4-2	TRBJ1-5	TRBD1
TGTGCCAGCAGCTTAGTTCTAGCGGGAGGAGGGGATACGCAGTATTTT	CASSLVLAGGGDTQYF	-	TRBV7-9	TRBJ2-3	TRBD2
TGTGCCAGCAGTGCCTTGCCCGGGACAGGGGACACTGAAGCTTTCTTT	CASSALPGTGDTEAFF	-	TRBV25-1	TRBJ1-1	TRBD1
TGTGCCAGCAGTGACTCAGGGAAGAACACCGGGGAGCTGTTTTTT	CASSDSGKNTGELFF	-	TRBV25-1	TRBJ2-2	-
TGCGCCAGCAGCCAAGATCGGGGCTCTGGGGCCAACGTCCTGACTTTC	CASSQDRGSGANVLTF	few	TRBV4-1	TRBJ2-6	-
TGCAGTGTTAGCTACCAAGAGACCCAGTACTTC	CSVSYQETQYF	-	TRBV20-1	TRBJ2-5	-
TGTGCCAGCAGCTTAGAAACCGGTACAGGTCGTTTTAATGGCTACACCTTC	CASSLETGTGRFNGYTF	-	TRBV7-8	TRBJ1-2	-
TGTGCCAGCATGGGGGACAGGGGAAGAACGCAGTATTTT	CASMGDRGRTQYF	-	TRBV2	TRBJ2-3	TRBD1
TGTGCCATTCGTGGGGATTCCGCTGAAGCTTTCTTT	CAIRGDSAEAFF	-	TRBV2	TRBJ1-1	-
TGTGCCAGCAGTTACCGGGACACTCCTAATGAAAAACTGTTTTTT	CASSYRDTPNEKLFF	-	TRBV6-5	TRBJ1-4	-
TGTGCCAGCAGCCCGGACGGTGGGCTGGAAAAACTGTTTTTT	CASSPDGGLEKLFF	-	TRBV5-4	TRBJ1-4	-
TGTGCCAGCAGTTACTCGACTAGCGGGAGCTACGAGCAGTACTTC	CASSYSTSGSYEQYF	few	TRBV6-6	TRBJ2-7	TRBD2
TGTGCCAGCAGTTTAAATTTTTGGAGCTCCTACGAGCAGTACTTC	CASSLNFWSSYEQYF	-	TRBV27	TRBJ2-7	-
TGTGCCAGCTCACCCGAGAGCACAGATACGCAGTATTTT	CASSPESTDTQYF	-	TRBV18	TRBJ2-3	-
TGTGCCAGCAGGGAACGGCAGGGGAACACTGAAGCTTTCTTT	CASRERQGNTEAFF	few	TRBV6-5	TRBJ1-1	-
TGTGCCAGCAGCACCAGGACAGGGTCTAACACTGAAGCTTTCTTT	CASSTRTGSNTEAFF	-	TRBV7-9	TRBJ1-1	TRBD1
TGTGCCAGCAGCGCGGGGACAGGGAATACGCAGTATTTT	CASSAGTGNTQYF	once	TRBV9	TRBJ2-3	TRBD1
TGTGCCAGCAGCTCACAGGGGAACACCGGGGAGCTGTTTTTT	CASSSQGNTGELFF	-	TRBV7-3	TRBJ2-2	-
TGTGCCAGTAGTATAACAGTCCCAAACTATGGCTACACCTTC	CASSITVPNYGYTF	-	TRBV19	TRBJ1-2	-
TGCGCCAGCAGTTTACAGGGGGCGACTGAAGCTTTCTTT	CASSLQGATEAFF	-	TRBV10-2	TRBJ1-1	TRBD1
TGTGCCAGCTCCCGCGGACTAGACTACGAGCAGTACTTC	CASSRGLDYEQYF	-	TRBV28	TRBJ2-7	TRBD2
TGCGCCAGCAGTGAGTCTCCCTTCAGGGGACCGAATCAGCCCCAGCATTTT	CASSESPFRGPNQPQHF	once	TRBV10-2	TRBJ1-5	-
TGTGCCAGCAGCTTCGGGACAGGAAACGAGCAGTACTTC	CASSFGTGNEQYF	few	TRBV11-3	TRBJ2-7	TRBD1